In its sample, the clone carrying this TCR beta chain was seen many times. Its antigen remains unknown. This record belongs to a study of T-cell reconstitution after alpha-beta-depleted transplantation in children. Preparation of the TCRbeta library used unique molecular identifiers. MiXCR, applied by TCRdb to the PCR reads, yields one record per CDR3 protein. The sample lists around 15,000 distinct CDR3 sequences, about 7.7% occurring once. General study results and limits: Roughly two months post-transplant, alpha-beta T cells reportedly originated from several hundred graft clones that had expanded. Fresh T-cell production supplied most of the T-cell counts and diversity seen one year after transplant.

CDR1 is SGHRS and CDR2 is YFSETQ in the germline V gene. The V segment lost 4 bases and the J segment 7 bases; nucleotides outside the gene matches: 13. CDR3 length equals 15 residues. The source is a boy in the first two years of life who had a stem cell transplant for Wiskott-Aldrich syndrome, so the T cells may come from the graft donor. This chain links TRBV5-1 with TRBJ2-7; 8 bases fit TRBD1. The input for sequencing was PBMCs, mostly from graft donor cells, taken 60 days after TCRalphabeta/CD19-depleted stem cell transplant. CDR3 DNA sequence: TGCGCCAGCAGCCAGGATTCAGGGGGCGCGGGGGAGCAGTACTTC. Encoded protein: CASSQDSGGAGEQYF.